Included here is one T cell receptor (beta chain) sequence, with context. The antigen remains undetermined. Between the trimmed V and J ends, which lost 5 bases and 8 bases, there was a span of 16 bases. The CDR3 covers 14 residues. Per germline, CDR1 MNHNY and CDR2 SVGAGI (reference sequence). This record belongs to a study of cytomegalovirus exposure and HLA in healthy donors. Study summary: In a later analysis, it was reported that the 90 to 150 validation repertoires had been produced on the same platform as the 500 to 850 repertoires belonging to the first cohort. Study-level results: 150 or so TCR beta chains were listed as cytomegalovirus-associated.

The method was immunoSEQ multiplex PCR; TCRdb's version includes in-frame clones alone and lacks a portion of them. In the table there are some 77,000 clones, 94% of which are singletons. This clonotype was obtained from a man between 18 and 29 years old in good health and CMV-seropositive. The source material was PBMCs. The chain has TRBV6-6 and TRBJ2-4; possible D gene TRBD1, 5 bases. This CDR3 reads CASSPRGYSDIQYF. CDR3 sequence (DNA): TGTGCCAGCAGTCCAAGGGGCTATTCGGACATTCAGTACTTC.